This T cell receptor (beta chain) was found in a study of blood T cell repertoires in COVID-19. Turning to the study itself: Samples of COVID-19 (acute and convalescent) were obtained from the United States, Italy and Spain.

Germline values: CDR1 SNHLY, CDR2 FYNNEI. The CDR3 spans 18 residues. V lost 8 bases to trimming and J lost 2 bases; unmatched junction nucleotides: 18. In the original processing: Reference gene primer amplification gave nucleated cell count estimates. The repertoire was sequenced with immunoSEQ multiplex PCR; TCRdb's copy has only in-frame clones and lacks some. V, J and clone size reflect that table, while D and trimming were determined from the DNA. The data show about 120,000 clones, with about 70% seen just once and about 1.9% held by the top ten. The sequence derives from an older woman with acute or convalescent COVID-19. The sample comprised peripheral blood. The V call is TRBV2, the J call TRBJ1-2; 9 positions match TRBD1. CDR3 bases: TGTGCCAGCCCCAAGCGCCTGGGACAGGGCCCGAACAACTATGGCTACACCTTC. Amino acids: CASPKRLGQGPNNYGYTF.